The sequence of this TCR beta chain was determined in a study of metastatic and nonmetastatic thyroid tumors. Thyroid surgery was performed in patients who had received no treatment beforehand. This clone was seen at least ten times. TCRdb recomputed clones from the PCR reads via MiXCR. The repertoire holds some 40,000 clones, with around 16% as singletons. Per the germline V gene, CDR1 is SGHTA and CDR2 is FQGNSA. The ends were cut back, 5 bases at V and 0 bases at J, with 7 bases in the middle. This CDR3 contains 13 residues. This chain links TRBV7-2 with TRBJ1-1; no reliable D call. Sequencing was performed on blood. The clonotype comes from a female donor with papillary thyroid cancer or a benign thyroid nodule (not recorded which). Some clones in this sample may be carry-over from other donors' samples. The CDR3 loop reads CASSPTMNTEAFF. The DNA for the CDR3 is TGTGCCAGCAGCCCAACTATGAACACTGAAGCTTTCTTT. The full variable domain, with the rest looked up from reference TRBV7-2 and TRBJ1-1, is GAGVSQSPSNKVTEKGKDVELRCDPISGHTALYWYRQSLGQGLEFLIYFQGNSAPDKSGLPSDRFSAERTGGSVSTLTIQRTQQEDSAVYLCASSPTMNTEAFFGQGTRLTVV.